This T cell receptor beta chain was sequenced during a study of glioma-infiltrating T cells. Study-level findings and limits: Tissue-blood divergence was below expectation in non-neoplastic patients, above in gliomas. Tissue and blood shared very few CDR3 sequences.

The CDR3 is made up of 13 amino acids. Germline V lookup: CDR1 DFQATT, CDR2 SNEGSKA (reference sequence). The iRepertoire nested amplicon-rescue multiplex PCR amplified TCR alpha and beta CDR3s from RNA. One-step reverse transcription and amplification started from approximately 100-400 ng of tissue mRNA or PBMC total RNA. TCRdb passed the multiplex PCR reads through MiXCR, listing each CDR3 protein once. This sample has some 120,000 distinct CDR3 sequences; 23% occur once, and the top ten carry about 15%. Concerning this clonotype itself: The antigen is unknown. One junction end disagrees with the germline gene, perhaps due to a read error.

The origin of this receptor is a human donor with low-grade glioma or glioblastoma, undergoing nonglioma brain surgery, or in good health (not recorded which). The J gene is TRBJ2-1, the V gene TRBV20-1; unclear D gene. The sample was glioma tissue, nonneoplastic brain tissue, or PBMCs (not recorded which). The CDR3 spells CSARIRPSNGQFF. The CDR3 DNA follows: TGCAGTGCCCGGATCCGACCCAGCAATGGGCAGTTCTTC.